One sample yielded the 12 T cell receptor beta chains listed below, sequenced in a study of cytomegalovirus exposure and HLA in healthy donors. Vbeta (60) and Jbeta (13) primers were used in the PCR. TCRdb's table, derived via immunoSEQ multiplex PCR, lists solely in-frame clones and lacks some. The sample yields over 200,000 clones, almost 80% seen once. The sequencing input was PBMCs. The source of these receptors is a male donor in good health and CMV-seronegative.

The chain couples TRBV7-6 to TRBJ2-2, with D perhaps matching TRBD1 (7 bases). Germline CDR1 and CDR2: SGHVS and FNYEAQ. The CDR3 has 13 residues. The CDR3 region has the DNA TGTGGCGCGGGACAGAGTCGGGGCGGGGAGCTGTTTTTT. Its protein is CGAGQSRGGELFF.

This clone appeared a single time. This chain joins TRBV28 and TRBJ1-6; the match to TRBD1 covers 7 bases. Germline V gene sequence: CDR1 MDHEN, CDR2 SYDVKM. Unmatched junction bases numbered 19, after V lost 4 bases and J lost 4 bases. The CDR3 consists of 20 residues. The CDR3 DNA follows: TGTGCCAGCAGTTCTACCTTTACTAGAACCCGGGACAGTTATAATTCACCCCTCCACTTT. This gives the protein CASSSTFTRTRDSYNSPLHF.

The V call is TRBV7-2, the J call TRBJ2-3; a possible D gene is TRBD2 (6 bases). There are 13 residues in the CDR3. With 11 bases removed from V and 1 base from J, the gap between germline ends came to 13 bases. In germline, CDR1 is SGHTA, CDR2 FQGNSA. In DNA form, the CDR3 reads TGTGCCGCCCGGGAGCGGCGCACAGATACGCAGTATTTT. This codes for CAARERRTDTQYF.

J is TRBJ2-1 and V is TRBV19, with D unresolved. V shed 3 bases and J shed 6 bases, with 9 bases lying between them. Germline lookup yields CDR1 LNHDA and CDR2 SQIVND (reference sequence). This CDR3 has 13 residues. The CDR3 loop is CASSMIAPNEQFF. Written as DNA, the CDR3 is TGTGCCAGTAGTATGATAGCTCCCAATGAGCAGTTCTTC.

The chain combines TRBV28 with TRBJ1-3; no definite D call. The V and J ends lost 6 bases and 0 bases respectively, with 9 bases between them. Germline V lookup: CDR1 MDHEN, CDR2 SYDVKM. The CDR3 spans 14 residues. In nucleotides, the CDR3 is TGTGCCAGCAGCGCAGGCACCTCTGGAAACACCATATATTTT. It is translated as CASSAGTSGNTIYF.

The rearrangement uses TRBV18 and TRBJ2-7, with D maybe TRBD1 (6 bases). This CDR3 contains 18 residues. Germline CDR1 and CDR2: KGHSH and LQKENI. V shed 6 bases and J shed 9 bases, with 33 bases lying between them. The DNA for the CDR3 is TGTGCCAGCTCCCGCAGGGACACCCGTGATAGACCGGCTAACGGGCAGTACTTC. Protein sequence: CASSRRDTRDRPANGQYF.

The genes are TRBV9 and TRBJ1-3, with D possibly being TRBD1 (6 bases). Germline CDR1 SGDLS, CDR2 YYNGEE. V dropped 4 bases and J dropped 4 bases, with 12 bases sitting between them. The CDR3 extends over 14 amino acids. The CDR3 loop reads CASSSPDRGNTIYF. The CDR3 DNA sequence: TGTGCCAGCAGCTCCCCCGACAGGGGAAACACCATATATTTT.

CDR3 amino acids: CASSPLTEATEAFF. The CDR3 DNA reads as TGTGCCAGCAGCCCTTTAACTGAGGCGACTGAAGCTTTCTTT. The J gene is TRBJ1-1, the V gene TRBV4-2; no clear D. V lost 4 bases, J lost 5 bases, and 14 bases lay in between. Germline CDR1 is LGHNA and CDR2 is YNFKEQ. The CDR3 runs to 14 residues.

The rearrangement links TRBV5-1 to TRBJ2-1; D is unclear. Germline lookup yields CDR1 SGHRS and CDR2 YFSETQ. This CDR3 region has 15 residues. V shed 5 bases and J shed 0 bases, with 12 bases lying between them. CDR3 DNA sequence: TGCGCCAGCAGGAAAATCGTCAGCTCCTACAATGAGCAGTTCTTC. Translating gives CASRKIVSSYNEQFF.

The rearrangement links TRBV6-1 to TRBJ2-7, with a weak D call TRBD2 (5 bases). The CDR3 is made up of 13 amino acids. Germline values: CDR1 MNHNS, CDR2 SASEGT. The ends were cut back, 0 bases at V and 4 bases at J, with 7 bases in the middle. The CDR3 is CASSEARGYEQYF. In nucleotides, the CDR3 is TGTGCCAGCAGTGAAGCCCGGGGTTACGAGCAGTACTTC.

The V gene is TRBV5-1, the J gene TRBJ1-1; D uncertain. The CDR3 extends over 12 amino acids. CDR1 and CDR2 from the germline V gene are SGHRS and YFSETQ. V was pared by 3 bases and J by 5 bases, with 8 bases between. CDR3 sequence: CASSSIRTEAFF. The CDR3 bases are TGCGCCAGCAGCTCGATTAGAACTGAAGCTTTCTTT.

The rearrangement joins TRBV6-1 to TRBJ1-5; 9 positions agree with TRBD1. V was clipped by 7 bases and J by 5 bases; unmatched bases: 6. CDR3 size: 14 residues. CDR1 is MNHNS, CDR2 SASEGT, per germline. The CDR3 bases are TGTGCCAGCAAAACAGGGGGCGCGCATCAGCCCCAGCATTTT. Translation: CASKTGGAHQPQHF.